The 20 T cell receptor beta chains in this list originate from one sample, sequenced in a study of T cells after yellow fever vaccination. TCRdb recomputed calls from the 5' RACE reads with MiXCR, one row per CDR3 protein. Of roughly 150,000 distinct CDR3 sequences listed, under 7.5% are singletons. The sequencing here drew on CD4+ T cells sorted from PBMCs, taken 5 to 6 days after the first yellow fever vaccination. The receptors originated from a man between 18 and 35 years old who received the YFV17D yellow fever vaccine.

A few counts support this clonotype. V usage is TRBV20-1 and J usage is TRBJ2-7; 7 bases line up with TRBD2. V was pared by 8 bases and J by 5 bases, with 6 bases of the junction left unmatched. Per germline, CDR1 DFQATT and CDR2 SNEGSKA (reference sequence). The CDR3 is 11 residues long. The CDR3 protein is CSHRGVHEQYF. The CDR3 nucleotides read TGCAGTCACCGGGGGGTCCACGAGCAGTACTTC.

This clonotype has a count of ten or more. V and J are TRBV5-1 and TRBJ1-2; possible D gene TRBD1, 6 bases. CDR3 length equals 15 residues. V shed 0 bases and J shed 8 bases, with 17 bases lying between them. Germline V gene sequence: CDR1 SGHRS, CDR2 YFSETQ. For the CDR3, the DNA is TGCGCCAGCAGCTTGGTCGCAGGGGAGGTTGGCGGCTACACCTTC. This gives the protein CASSLVAGEVGGYTF.

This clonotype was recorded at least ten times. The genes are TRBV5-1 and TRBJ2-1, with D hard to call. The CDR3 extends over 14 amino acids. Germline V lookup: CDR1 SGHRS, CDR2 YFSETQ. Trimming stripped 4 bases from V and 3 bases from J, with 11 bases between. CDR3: CASSKGSVYNEQFF. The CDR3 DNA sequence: TGCGCCAGCAGCAAGGGATCGGTCTACAATGAGCAGTTCTTC.

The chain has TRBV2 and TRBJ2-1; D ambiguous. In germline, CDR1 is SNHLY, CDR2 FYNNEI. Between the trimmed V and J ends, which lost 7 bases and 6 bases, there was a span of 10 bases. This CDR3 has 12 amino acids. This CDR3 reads CASTLSGNEQFF. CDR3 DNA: TGTGCCAGCACCCTAAGTGGCAATGAGCAGTTCTTC.

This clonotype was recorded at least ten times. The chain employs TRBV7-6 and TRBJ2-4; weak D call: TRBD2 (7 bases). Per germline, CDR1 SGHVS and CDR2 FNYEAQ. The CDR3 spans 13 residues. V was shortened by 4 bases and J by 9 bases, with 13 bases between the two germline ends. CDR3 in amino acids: CASSSGGGTIQYF. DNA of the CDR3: TGTGCCAGCAGCTCAGGCGGGGGCACCATTCAGTACTTC.

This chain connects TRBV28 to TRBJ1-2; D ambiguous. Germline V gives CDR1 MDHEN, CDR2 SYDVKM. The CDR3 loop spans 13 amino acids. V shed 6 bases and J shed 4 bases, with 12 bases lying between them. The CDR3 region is CASSPESFYGYTF. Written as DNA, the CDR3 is TGTGCCAGCAGCCCCGAGTCTTTCTATGGCTACACCTTC.

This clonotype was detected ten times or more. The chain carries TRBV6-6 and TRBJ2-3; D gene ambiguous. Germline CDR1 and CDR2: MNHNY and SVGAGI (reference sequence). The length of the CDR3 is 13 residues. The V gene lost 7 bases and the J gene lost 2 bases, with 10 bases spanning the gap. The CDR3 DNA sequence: TGTGCCAGCAAAAGGACCGACACAGATACGCAGTATTTT. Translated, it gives CASKRTDTDTQYF.

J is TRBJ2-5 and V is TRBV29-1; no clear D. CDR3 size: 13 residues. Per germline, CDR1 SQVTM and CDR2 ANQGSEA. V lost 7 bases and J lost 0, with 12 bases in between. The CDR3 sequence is CSARSRYQETQYF. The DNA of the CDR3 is TGCAGCGCCCGTTCTAGGTACCAAGAGACCCAGTACTTC.

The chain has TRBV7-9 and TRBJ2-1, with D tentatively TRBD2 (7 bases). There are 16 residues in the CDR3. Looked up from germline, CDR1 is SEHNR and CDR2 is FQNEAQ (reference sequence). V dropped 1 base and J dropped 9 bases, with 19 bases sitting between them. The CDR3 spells CASSLGSGGPGSEQFF. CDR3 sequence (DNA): TGTGCCAGCAGCTTAGGGTCGGGGGGCCCGGGGAGTGAGCAGTTCTTC.

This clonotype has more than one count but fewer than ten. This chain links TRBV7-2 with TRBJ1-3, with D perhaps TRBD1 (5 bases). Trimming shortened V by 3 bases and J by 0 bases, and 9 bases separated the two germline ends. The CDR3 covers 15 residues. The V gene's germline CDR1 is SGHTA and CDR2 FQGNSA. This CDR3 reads CASSFVGGSGNTIYF. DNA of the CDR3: TGTGCCAGCAGCTTCGTGGGGGGCTCTGGAAACACCATATATTTT.

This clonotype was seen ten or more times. The CDR3 region has the DNA TGTGCCAGCAGACCGACTAGCGGGGGGGTCAATGAGCAGTTCTTC. It translates to CASRPTSGGVNEQFF. The chain uses TRBV12-3 or TRBV12-4 and TRBJ2-1; TRBD2 agrees at 14 bases. Trimming at V came to 6 bases and at J to 6 bases, leaving 4 bases not matched to a gene. This CDR3 comprises 15 residues.

For the CDR3, the DNA is TGCGCCAGCAGCTTGCGCTCTCAACCCAACACCGGGGAGCTGTTTTTT. Protein sequence: CASSLRSQPNTGELFF. The chain carries TRBV5-1 and TRBJ2-2; D ambiguous. The CDR3 is 16 residues long. Trimming removed 1 base at V and 2 bases at J, with 12 bases between. The germline V gene has CDR1 SGHRS and CDR2 YFSETQ.

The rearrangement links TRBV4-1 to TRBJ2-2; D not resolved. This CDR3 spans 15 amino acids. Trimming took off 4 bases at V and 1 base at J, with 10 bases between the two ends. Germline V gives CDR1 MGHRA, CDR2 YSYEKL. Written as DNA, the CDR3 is TGCGCCAGCAGCCCCTATCGACAGAACACCGGGGAGCTGTTTTTT. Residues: CASSPYRQNTGELFF.

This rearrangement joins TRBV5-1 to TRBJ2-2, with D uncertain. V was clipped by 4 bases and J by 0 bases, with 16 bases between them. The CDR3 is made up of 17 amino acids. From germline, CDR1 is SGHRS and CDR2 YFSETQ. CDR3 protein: CASSPWGSVSNTGELFF. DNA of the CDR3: TGCGCCAGCAGCCCTTGGGGTAGTGTATCGAACACCGGGGAGCTGTTTTTT.

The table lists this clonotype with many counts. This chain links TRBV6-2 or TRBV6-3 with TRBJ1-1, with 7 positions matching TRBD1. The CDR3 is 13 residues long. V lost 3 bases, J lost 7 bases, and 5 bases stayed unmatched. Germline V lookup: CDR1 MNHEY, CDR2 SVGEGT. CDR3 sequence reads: CASSYFGTVEAFF. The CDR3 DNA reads TGTGCCAGCAGTTATTTCGGGACAGTTGAAGCTTTCTTT.

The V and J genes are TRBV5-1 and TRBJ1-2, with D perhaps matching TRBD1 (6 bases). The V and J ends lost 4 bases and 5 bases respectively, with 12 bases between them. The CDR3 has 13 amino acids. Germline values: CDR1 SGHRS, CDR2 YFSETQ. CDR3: CASSPDSLYGYTF. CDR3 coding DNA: TGCGCCAGCAGCCCGGACAGTCTATATGGCTACACCTTC.

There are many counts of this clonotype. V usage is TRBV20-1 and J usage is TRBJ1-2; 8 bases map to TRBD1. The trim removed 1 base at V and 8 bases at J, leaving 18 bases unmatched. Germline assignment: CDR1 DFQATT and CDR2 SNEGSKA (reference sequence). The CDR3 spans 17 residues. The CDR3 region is CSARVVTGDLIRRGYTF. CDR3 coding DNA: TGCAGTGCTAGAGTTGTGACAGGGGATTTAATAAGGCGCGGCTACACCTTC.

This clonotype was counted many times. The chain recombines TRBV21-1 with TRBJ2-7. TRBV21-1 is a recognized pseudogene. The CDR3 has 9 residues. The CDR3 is CASSREQYV. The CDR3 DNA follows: TGTGCCAGCAGCAGGGAGCAGTACGTC.

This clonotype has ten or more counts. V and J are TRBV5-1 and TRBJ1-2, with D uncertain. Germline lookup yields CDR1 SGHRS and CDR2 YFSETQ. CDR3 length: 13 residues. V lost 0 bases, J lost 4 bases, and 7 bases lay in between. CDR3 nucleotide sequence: TGCGCCAGCAGCTTGGCCGGGGTCTATGGCTACACCTTC. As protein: CASSLAGVYGYTF.

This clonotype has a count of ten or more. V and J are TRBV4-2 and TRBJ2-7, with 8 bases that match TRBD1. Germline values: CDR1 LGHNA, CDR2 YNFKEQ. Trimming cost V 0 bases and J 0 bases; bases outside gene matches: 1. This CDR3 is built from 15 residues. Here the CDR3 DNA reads TGTGCCAGCAGCCAAGATGGGACAGGCTCCTACGAGCAGTACTTC. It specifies CASSQDGTGSYEQYF.